The 31 T cell receptor beta chains in this list originate from one sample, sequenced in a study of blood T cells in healthy people across ages. A second 7 to 11 cycle PCR used barcoded and J-beta primers. One entry per CDR3 protein, called by TCRdb with MiXCR from the 5' RACE reads. This table holds 760,000 or so distinct CDR3 sequences, roughly 25% found once. This sample also appeared in a second study, on T cells of mothers and their children.

Input material: blood. These receptors came from a boy between 10 and 17 years old in good health.

V gene TRBV6-2 or TRBV6-3 combines with J gene TRBJ2-7; TRBD2 matches 10 bases. CDR1 MNHEY and CDR2 SVGEGT come from the germline V gene. The CDR3 contains 15 residues. With V trimmed by 2 bases and J by 5 bases, 6 bases remained unmatched. The CDR3 region has the DNA TGTGCCAGCAGTTACGAAGGGACTAGCGCTAACGAGCAGTACTTC. This gives the protein CASSYEGTSANEQYF.

This clonotype was detected a few times. The chain is built from TRBV12-3 or TRBV12-4 and TRBJ1-2; D might be TRBD1 (5 bases). Trimming pared 5 bases from V and 8 bases from J, leaving 18 bases between. The CDR3 runs 14 residues. This chain's CDR3 is CASSPGGRVGGYTF. The CDR3 nucleotides read TGTGCCAGCAGTCCAGGTGGCAGGGTGGGAGGCTACACCTTC.

This clonotype was detected a few times. J is TRBJ2-2 and V is TRBV7-3; D ambiguous. CDR3 length: 13 amino acids. The germline gives CDR1 SGHTA, CDR2 FQGTGA. Between the trimmed V and J ends, which lost 0 bases and 6 bases, there was a span of 5 bases. The CDR3 coding sequence is TGTGCCAGCAGCTTAACAGCGTCCGGGGAGCTGTTTTTT. This codes for CASSLTASGELFF.

The V call is TRBV24-1, the J call TRBJ2-3, with 11 bases that match TRBD2. CDR1 is KGHDR and CDR2 is SFDVKD in the germline V gene. The trim removed 3 bases at V and 0 bases at J, leaving 4 bases unmatched. The CDR3 has 17 residues. The CDR3 is CATSDVTSGVSTDTQYF. The CDR3 nucleotides are TGTGCCACCAGTGATGTGACTAGCGGGGTTAGCACAGATACGCAGTATTTT.

This clonotype appeared a few times. The chain employs TRBV21-1 and TRBJ2-4; TRBD2, the D gene given by the table, was not confirmed from the DNA. TRBV21-1 is designated a pseudogene. This CDR3 is 21 amino acids long. The CDR3 DNA reads TGTGCCAGCAGCAAAGGTGGTGACTTCGGGCTGTGGGAGTTAGCCAAAAACATTCAGTACTTC. As protein: CASSKGGDFGLWELAKNIQYF.

This clonotype was seen more than once but under ten times. This chain uses TRBV29-1 with TRBJ1-1, with no clear D. V dropped 2 bases and J dropped 3 bases, with 10 bases sitting between them. Germline V gene lookup returns CDR1 SQVTM and CDR2 ANQGSEA. This CDR3 is 13 amino acids long. The CDR3 DNA sequence: TGCAGCGTTGAATTGTCAAGCGACACTGAAGCTTTCTTT. This codes for CSVELSSDTEAFF.

This clonotype has more than one count but fewer than ten. Mismatch with germline at one junction end may stem from a read error. The V call is TRBV15, the J call TRBJ1-2; 7 bases align to TRBD1. Germline V CDR1 and CDR2: LNHNV, YYDKDF (reference sequence). The CDR3 length is 16 residues. The CDR3 is CATSREAEPNQGGCTF. The CDR3 DNA reads TGTGCCACCAGCAGAGAGGCGGAACCGAACCAAGGGGGCTGCACCTTC.

This clonotype showed up just a few times. The V gene is TRBV5-1, the J gene TRBJ2-3; 7 positions agree with TRBD2. Germline V lookup: CDR1 SGHRS, CDR2 YFSETQ. The CDR3 extends over 15 amino acids. V shed 4 bases, J shed 2 bases, and the junction held 7 bases outside the gene matches. CDR3: CASSPGGFHTDTQYF. The CDR3 region has the DNA TGCGCCAGCAGCCCCGGGGGGTTTCACACAGATACGCAGTATTTT.

A few counts support this clonotype. The gene calls are TRBV29-1 and TRBJ2-1; D may be TRBD1 (6 bases). CDR1 SQVTM and CDR2 ANQGSEA come from the germline V gene. The CDR3 is 15 residues long. Trimming removed 1 base from V and 6 bases from J, with 16 bases in between. The CDR3 region has the DNA TGCAGCGTTGAAGGAGAGGAACAGGGTACCAATGAGCAGTTCTTC. It codes for CSVEGEEQGTNEQFF.

This clonotype was picked up a small number of times. The chain uses TRBV15 and TRBJ2-3; weak D call: TRBD1 (5 bases). Germline V lookup: CDR1 LNHNV, CDR2 YYDKDF (reference sequence). This CDR3 spans 16 amino acids. The V gene lost 5 bases and the J gene lost 2 bases, with 17 bases spanning the gap. The CDR3, as DNA: TGTGCCACCAGCGGTCACTGGGGCGACTCCACAGATACGCAGTATTTT. Protein product: CATSGHWGDSTDTQYF.

In this sample, this clonotype turned up a few times. The chain employs TRBV20-1 and TRBJ2-5; TRBD2 aligns across 8 bases. The germline CDR1 and CDR2 sequences are DFQATT and SNEGSKA (reference sequence). With V trimmed by 0 bases and J by 4 bases, 7 bases remained unmatched. The CDR3 is 15 amino acids. In DNA form, the CDR3 reads TGCAGTGCTAGAGATATACTAGCGGTGGGAGAGACCCAGTACTTC. It is translated as CSARDILAVGETQYF.

The genes are TRBV7-9 and TRBJ1-2; D is unclear. V was cut by 4 bases and J by 4 bases, with 16 bases left in between. This CDR3 has 15 residues. Germline lookup yields CDR1 SEHNR and CDR2 FQNEAQ (reference sequence). This CDR3 is CASSSPPGSFYGYTF. In DNA form, the CDR3 reads TGTGCCAGCAGCTCCCCACCGGGTAGTTTCTATGGCTACACCTTC.

This clonotype was observed a handful of times. CDR3 protein: CASATTDRGEQYF. The CDR3 coding sequence is TGTGCCAGCGCAACTACAGACAGGGGCGAGCAGTACTTC. V is TRBV6-6 and J is TRBJ2-7, with TRBD1 matching over 8 bases. The junction had 9 bases not matched to a gene; V was cut back by 8 bases and J by 6 bases. The CDR3 spans 13 residues. Germline CDR1 and CDR2: MNHNY and SVGAGI (reference sequence).

The J gene is TRBJ1-4, the V gene TRBV29-1, with 8 bases matching TRBD1. CDR3 size: 14 residues. V was pared by 7 bases and J by 5 bases, with 9 bases of the junction left unmatched. CDR1 is SQVTM, CDR2 ANQGSEA, per germline. Written as DNA, the CDR3 is TGCAGCGCGTTCACCGGACAGGGAAATGAAAAACTGTTTTTT. It translates to CSAFTGQGNEKLFF.

This clonotype was recorded a few times. The V call is TRBV6-2 or TRBV6-3, the J call TRBJ2-3; 11 bases line up with TRBD2. This CDR3 contains 16 residues. J gave up 3 bases and V 6 bases, and 8 bases lay outside the gene matches. Germline V gene data show CDR1 as MNHEY and CDR2 as SVGEGT. CDR3 coding DNA: TGTGCCAGCAGACCTAGCGGGGGGCGACCGACAGATACGCAGTATTTT. Protein sequence: CASRPSGGRPTDTQYF.

A note on this clonotype: An end of the junction differs from the germline gene, which may be a read error. The chain carries TRBV5-6 and TRBJ2-5, with D perhaps given as TRBD1 or TRBD2 (5 bases each). Germline V gene lookup returns CDR1 SGHDT and CDR2 YYEEEE. The CDR3 is 12 amino acids. The CDR3 nucleotides are TGTGCCAGCAGCCTAGGGACCCAGCGAGAGGACTTC. It codes for CASSLGTQREDF.

The chain links TRBV4-2 to TRBJ2-3; 7 bases are shared with TRBD2. The V gene end was trimmed by 4 bases and the J gene end by 1 base; junction bases not matched to a gene: 14. CDR1 is LGHNA, CDR2 YNFKEQ, per germline. The CDR3 totals 18 residues. CDR3 in amino acids: CASSPRSLTSFGTDTQYF. In DNA form, the CDR3 reads TGTGCCAGCAGCCCCAGATCCCTGACTAGCTTTGGCACAGATACGCAGTATTTT.

The chain links TRBV28 to TRBJ2-4, with D possibly being TRBD2 (6 bases). The CDR3 sequence is 15 residues long. Trimming cost V 2 bases and J 0 bases, with 8 bases left between them. Germline CDR1 MDHEN, CDR2 SYDVKM. The CDR3 bases are TGTGCCAGCAGTTTAGAGCGGGTAGCCAAAAACATTCAGTACTTC. Translating it yields CASSLERVAKNIQYF.

The rearrangement links TRBV20-1 to TRBJ2-1, with 11 nucleotides matching TRBD2. V gave up 0 bases and J gave up 7 bases; unmatched junction bases: 8. This CDR3 spans 16 amino acids. The germline CDR1 and CDR2 sequences are DFQATT and SNEGSKA (reference sequence). Here the CDR3 DNA reads TGCAGTGCTAGAGATTTCCGTACTAGCGGGAGTAATGAGCAGTTCTTC. Amino acid sequence: CSARDFRTSGSNEQFF.

This clonotype was counted between two and nine times. The chain uses TRBV7-2 and TRBJ2-3; D might be TRBD2 (7 bases). The germline CDR1 and CDR2 sequences are SGHTA and FQGNSA. Trimming cost V 1 base and J 3 bases, with 14 bases left between them. This CDR3 is built from 16 residues. The CDR3, as DNA: TGTGCCAGCAGCTTAGGGGTGGGGGGGCGAACAGATACGCAGTATTTT. It encodes CASSLGVGGRTDTQYF.

This clonotype showed up just a few times. The chain is built from TRBV6-6 and TRBJ1-6; D possibly corresponds to TRBD1 (5 bases). V dropped 4 bases and J dropped 14 bases, with 15 bases sitting between them. In germline, CDR1 is MNHNY, CDR2 SVGAGI (reference sequence). The CDR3 runs 13 residues. This CDR3 reads CASSSTGGRALHF. The CDR3 region has the DNA TGTGCCAGCAGTTCTACGGGGGGGAGGGCCCTCCACTTT.

The sample holds a few counts of this clonotype. As DNA, the CDR3 is TGTGCCAGCAGCGAGTATGGGGGGGTGGATACGCAGTATTTT. Protein: CASSEYGGVDTQYF. This sequence joins TRBV13 and TRBJ2-3; 7 positions match TRBD2. Trimming removed 5 bases from V and 6 bases from J; junction bases left unmatched: 8. CDR1 and CDR2 (germline): PRHDT, FYEKMQ (reference sequence). The CDR3 has 14 amino acids.

This clonotype was seen a handful of times. The chain uses TRBV7-9 and TRBJ2-7; D is ambiguous. The CDR3 contains 15 residues. Trimming removed 5 bases at V and 5 bases at J, with 19 bases between. Germline V gives CDR1 SEHNR, CDR2 FQNEAQ (reference sequence). The chain's CDR3 is CASSPRDDVYHEQYF. The CDR3 coding sequence is TGTGCCAGCAGCCCCCGAGACGACGTCTATCACGAGCAGTACTTC.

V and J are TRBV11-2 and TRBJ1-2; no firm D call. The CDR3 length is 13 residues. Germline values: CDR1 SGHAT, CDR2 FQNNGV. Trimming took off 4 bases at V and 2 bases at J, with 8 bases between the two ends. CDR3 region: CASSSGRNYGYTF. The CDR3 DNA is TGTGCCAGCAGCTCCGGACGGAACTATGGCTACACCTTC.

This chain uses TRBV2 with TRBJ2-1, with TRBD2 as a possible D gene (6 bases). Trimming removed 7 bases at V and 7 bases at J, with 11 bases between. The CDR3 runs 12 residues. Germline V gene data show CDR1 as SNHLY and CDR2 as FYNNEI. The CDR3 spells CASKEGLNEQFF. Written as DNA, the CDR3 is TGTGCCAGCAAGGAGGGGCTAAATGAGCAGTTCTTC.

This clonotype was counted a few times. V is TRBV5-1 and J is TRBJ2-7; tentative D call: TRBD2 (6 bases). With 2 bases removed from V and 2 bases from J, the gap between germline ends came to 20 bases. Germline V lookup: CDR1 SGHRS, CDR2 YFSETQ. The CDR3 has 17 residues. The CDR3 nucleotides are TGCGCCAGCAGCTTCGAGAGTGGCGGGGCCGGTCCCTACGAGCAGTACTTC. Its protein is CASSFESGGAGPYEQYF.

The rearrangement uses TRBV5-1 and TRBJ2-1; 8 nucleotides match TRBD2. V was pared by 0 bases and J by 4 bases, with 6 bases of the junction left unmatched. The CDR3 sequence is 16 residues long. Germline loops: CDR1 SGHRS, CDR2 YFSETQ. The CDR3 here is CASSLDRSGIYNEQFF. The CDR3 nucleotides read TGCGCCAGCAGCTTGGATCGTAGCGGGATATACAATGAGCAGTTCTTC.

The V gene is TRBV29-1, the J gene TRBJ1-2; 9 nucleotides agree with TRBD1. CDR1 and CDR2 from the germline V gene are SQVTM and ANQGSEA. Trimming cost V 3 bases and J 4 bases; bases outside gene matches: 3. This CDR3 has 13 residues. The CDR3 nucleotides read TGCAGCGTTGATTTGGGACAGGGCTATGGCTACACCTTC. It codes for CSVDLGQGYGYTF.

On this clonotype itself: The junction departs from the called germline gene at one end, perhaps through a read error. The chain carries TRBV10-3 and TRBJ2-1; TRBD2 might be the D (6 bases). The CDR3 length is 13 residues. Germline values: CDR1 ENHRY, CDR2 SYGVKD. The CDR3, as DNA: TGTGCCGTCAGTGAGTCATGGGCGGGAGAGCAGTTCTTC. This codes for CAVSESWAGEQFF.

The rearrangement joins TRBV12-5 to TRBJ2-7; TRBD2 matches 7 bases. V gave up 8 bases and J gave up 0 bases; unmatched junction bases: 4. The CDR3 contains 13 residues. Per germline, CDR1 LGHNT and CDR2 FRNRAP. The CDR3 here is CASQRGSSYEQYF. The CDR3 bases are TGTGCTAGTCAGCGGGGTAGCTCCTACGAGCAGTACTTC.

This clonotype was counted only a few times. The chain employs TRBV5-1 and TRBJ2-5, with D possibly matching TRBD2 (5 bases). CDR3 length: 14 amino acids. With 3 bases removed from V and 3 bases from J, the gap between germline ends came to 12 bases. Germline V lookup: CDR1 SGHRS, CDR2 YFSETQ. CDR3 sequence reads: CASSSDSGEETQYF. For the CDR3, the DNA is TGCGCCAGCAGCTCCGATTCCGGGGAAGAGACCCAGTACTTC. The full variable domain, completed using reference TRBV5-1 and TRBJ2-5, is KAGVTQTPRYLIKTRGQQVTLSCSPISGHRSVSWYQQTPGQGLQFLFEYFSETQRNKGNFPGRFSGRQFSNSRSEMNVSTLELGDSALYLCASSSDSGEETQYFGPGTRLLVL.